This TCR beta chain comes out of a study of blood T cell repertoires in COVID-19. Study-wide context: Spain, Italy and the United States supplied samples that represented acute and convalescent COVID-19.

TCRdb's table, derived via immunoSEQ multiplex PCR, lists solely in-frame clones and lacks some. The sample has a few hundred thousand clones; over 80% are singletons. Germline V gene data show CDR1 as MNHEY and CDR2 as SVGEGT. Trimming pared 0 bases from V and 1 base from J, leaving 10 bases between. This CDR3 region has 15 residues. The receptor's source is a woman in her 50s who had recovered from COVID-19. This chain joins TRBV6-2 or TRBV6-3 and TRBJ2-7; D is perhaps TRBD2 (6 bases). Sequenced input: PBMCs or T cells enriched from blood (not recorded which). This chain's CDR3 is CASSYSGGKSYEQYF. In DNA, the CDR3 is TGTGCCAGCAGTTACTCAGGAGGGAAATCCTACGAGCAGTACTTC.